This TCR beta chain is drawn from a study of CD8+ T cells in alopecia areata. Study outcomes and limitations: In scalp samples, resident alphabeta T cells of normal skin are also sequenced.

Alopecia areata patients gave lesional scalp punch biopsies and peripheral blood samples. Note on this clone: Its specificity is unknown.

This CDR3 has 15 amino acids. V was clipped by 2 bases and J by 3 bases; unmatched bases: 4. CDR1 is MNHEY, CDR2 SMNVEV, per germline (reference sequence). RNA was isolated and reverse transcribed to cDNA, the sequencing template. The method was immunoSEQ multiplex PCR; TCRdb's version includes in-frame clones alone and lacks a portion of them. This table has about 140,000 clones, approximately 49% appearing once. The receptor comes from a human donor with alopecia areata. V and J are TRBV27 and TRBJ1-5, with TRBD1 identical over 7 bases. The sample consisted of CD4+ T cells sorted from blood, taken at week 0. The CDR3 reads CASSLVGQPNQPQHF. Here the CDR3 DNA reads TGTGCCAGCAGTTTAGTGGGACAGCCCAATCAGCCCCAGCATTTT.